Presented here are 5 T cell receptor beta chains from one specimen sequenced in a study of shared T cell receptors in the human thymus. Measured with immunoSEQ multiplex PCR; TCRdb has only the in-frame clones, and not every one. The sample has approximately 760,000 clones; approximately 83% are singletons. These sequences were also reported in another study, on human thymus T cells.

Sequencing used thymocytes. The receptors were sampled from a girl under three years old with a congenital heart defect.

The CDR3 loop reads CASSEAHWLNTEAFF. DNA for the CDR3: TGTGCCAGCAGTGAAGCGCACTGGTTGAACACTGAAGCTTTCTTT. The chain carries TRBV6-1 and TRBJ1-1, with no clear D. Germline CDR1 MNHNS, CDR2 SASEGT. Trimming pared 0 bases from V and 0 bases from J, leaving 8 bases between. The CDR3 is made up of 15 amino acids.

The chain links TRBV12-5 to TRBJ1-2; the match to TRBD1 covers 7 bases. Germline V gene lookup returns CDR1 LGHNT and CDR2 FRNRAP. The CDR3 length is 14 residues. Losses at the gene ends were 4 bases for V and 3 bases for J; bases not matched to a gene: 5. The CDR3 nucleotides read TGTGCTAGTGGTTACAGGGGCCACGACTATGGCTACACCTTC. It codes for CASGYRGHDYGYTF. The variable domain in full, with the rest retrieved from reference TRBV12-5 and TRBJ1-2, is DARVTQTPRHKVTEMGQEVTMRCQPILGHNTVFWYRQTMMQGLELLAYFRNRAPLDDSGMPKDRFSAEMPDATLATLKIQPSEPRDSAVYFCASGYRGHDYGYTFGSGTRLTVV.

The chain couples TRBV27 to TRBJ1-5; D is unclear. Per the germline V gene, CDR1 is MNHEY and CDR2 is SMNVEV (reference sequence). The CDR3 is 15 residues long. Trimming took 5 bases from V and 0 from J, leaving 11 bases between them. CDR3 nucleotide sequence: TGTGCCAGCAGTCTTCGGGAGGATAGCAATCAGCCCCAGCATTTT. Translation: CASSLREDSNQPQHF.

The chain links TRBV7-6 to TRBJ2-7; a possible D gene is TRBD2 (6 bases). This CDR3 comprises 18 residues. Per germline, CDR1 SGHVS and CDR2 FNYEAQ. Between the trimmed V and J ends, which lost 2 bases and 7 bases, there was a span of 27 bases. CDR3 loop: CASSLSEAGVAAGSEQYF. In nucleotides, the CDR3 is TGTGCCAGCAGCTTATCTGAGGCTGGAGTAGCTGCCGGGAGTGAGCAGTACTTC.

The CDR3 reads CASSPQPRTGDLCGGYTF. The CDR3 region has the DNA TGTGCCAGCAGCCCACAGCCCAGGACAGGGGATCTGTGTGGTGGCTACACCTTC. The rearrangement uses TRBV28 and TRBJ1-2; TRBD1 agrees at 9 bases. The germline V gene has CDR1 MDHEN and CDR2 SYDVKM. The trim removed 6 bases at V and 7 bases at J, leaving 21 bases unmatched. The CDR3 runs to 18 residues.